This passage covers 25 T cell receptor beta chains from one sample sequenced in a study of cytomegalovirus exposure and HLA in healthy donors. TCRdb's table, derived via immunoSEQ multiplex PCR, lists solely in-frame clones and lacks some. The table includes 160,000 or so clones, 88% detected once. Sequenced: PBMCs. All receptors derive from a man aged 18 to 29 in good health and CMV-seronegative.

The gene calls are TRBV2 and TRBJ2-4, with TRBD1 matching over 10 bases. The germline CDR1 and CDR2 sequences are SNHLY and FYNNEI. This CDR3 spans 16 amino acids. V shed 5 bases, J shed 1 base, and the junction held 5 bases outside the gene matches. The CDR3 here is CASSSRDRGAKNIQYF. CDR3 sequence (DNA): TGTGCCAGCAGTTCACGGGACAGGGGTGCCAAAAACATTCAGTACTTC. The full variable domain, its missing parts supplied by reference TRBV2 and TRBJ2-4, is EPEVTQTPSHQVTQMGQEVILRCVPISNHLYFYWYRQILGQKVEFLVSFYNNEISEKSEIFDDQFSVERPDGSNFTLKIRSTKLEDSAMYFCASSSRDRGAKNIQYFGAGTRLSVL.

The chain joins TRBV11-2 to TRBJ2-5; 11 nucleotides line up with TRBD2. The J segment lost 3 bases and the V segment lost 5 bases, leaving 5 bases of the junction unmatched. The germline gives CDR1 SGHAT, CDR2 FQNNGV. The CDR3 extends over 15 amino acids. This CDR3 is CASSTQTSGEETQYF. Here the CDR3 DNA reads TGTGCCAGCAGCACCCAGACTAGCGGGGAAGAGACCCAGTACTTC.

This clone has only one observation. The J gene is TRBJ1-4, the V gene TRBV6-5, with unresolved D. Between the trimmed V and J ends, which lost 4 bases and 0 bases, there was a span of 12 bases. Germline V gene data show CDR1 as MNHEY and CDR2 as SVGAGI. This CDR3 has 16 amino acids. CDR3 DNA: TGTGCCAGCAGTTCCCTGATCGGTGCAACTAATGAAAAACTGTTTTTT. Amino acid sequence: CASSSLIGATNEKLFF.

This chain links TRBV6-6 with TRBJ1-2, with D possibly TRBD1 on 6 matching bases. The CDR3 totals 12 residues. Germline V lookup: CDR1 MNHNY, CDR2 SVGAGI (reference sequence). Trimming cost V 7 bases and J 4 bases, with 10 bases left between them. The CDR3 spells CASTDSVYGYTF. Written as DNA, the CDR3 is TGTGCCAGCACGGACAGCGTCTATGGCTACACCTTC.

The gene calls are TRBV28 and TRBJ2-5; 10 bases line up with TRBD1. V shed 4 bases, J shed 2 bases, and the junction held 7 bases outside the gene matches. CDR1 and CDR2 from the germline V gene are MDHEN and SYDVKM. The CDR3 has 16 amino acids. CDR3 DNA: TGTGCCAGCAGTTCCCCCCGGGACAGGGGTCAAGAGACCCAGTACTTC. It codes for CASSSPRDRGQETQYF. Combining the CDR3 with reference TRBV28 and TRBJ2-5 gives the whole variable domain DVKVTQSSRYLVKRTGEKVFLECVQDMDHENMFWYRQDPGLGLRLIYFSYDVKMKEKGDIPEGYSVSREKKERFSLILESASTNQTSMYLCASSSPRDRGQETQYFGPGTRLLVL.

The rearrangement uses TRBV25-1 and TRBJ2-5; 8 nucleotides align to TRBD2. CDR3 length equals 16 residues. In germline, CDR1 is MGHDK, CDR2 SYGVNS. J lost 0 bases, V lost 8 bases, and 11 bases had no gene match. The CDR3 sequence: CASGGGAGAYQETQYF. CDR3 coding DNA: TGTGCCAGCGGGGGCGGAGCGGGAGCCTACCAAGAGACCCAGTACTTC.

The chain employs TRBV27 and TRBJ2-1; TRBD2 aligns across 11 bases. CDR1 MNHEY and CDR2 SMNVEV come from the germline V gene (reference sequence). V shed 5 bases and J 4 bases; nucleotides not matched to a gene: 7. This CDR3 comprises 16 residues. This CDR3 is CASSPTLAGGYNEQFF. CDR3 bases: TGTGCCAGCAGTCCAACCCTAGCGGGGGGATACAATGAGCAGTTCTTC.

The chain has TRBV6-1 and TRBJ1-6; D perhaps matches TRBD1 (6 bases). The CDR3 is made up of 17 amino acids. The ends were cut back, 2 bases at V and 0 bases at J, with 11 bases in the middle. Germline values: CDR1 MNHNS, CDR2 SASEGT. The CDR3 sequence is CASSESQGSSYNSPLHF. The CDR3 DNA reads TGTGCCAGCAGTGAAAGTCAGGGGAGCTCCTATAATTCACCCCTCCACTTT.

The rearrangement joins TRBV27 to TRBJ2-7; weak D call: TRBD1 (6 bases). The CDR3 contains 15 residues. Between the trimmed V and J ends, which lost 5 bases and 3 bases, there was a span of 17 bases. The V gene's germline CDR1 is MNHEY and CDR2 SMNVEV (reference sequence). CDR3 sequence (DNA): TGTGCCAGCAGTCTGCAGCGGACCAGGGGCTACGAGCAGTACTTC. Its translation is CASSLQRTRGYEQYF.

The V gene is TRBV4-1, the J gene TRBJ1-3; D is unclear. Trimming left V 1 base short and J 0 bases short, with 13 bases between. There are 17 residues in the CDR3. Germline loops: CDR1 MGHRA, CDR2 YSYEKL. The CDR3 DNA reads as TGCGCCAGCAGCCAAGGGGAGGGCTGGATCTCTGGAAACACCATATATTTT. Translating gives CASSQGEGWISGNTIYF.

V gene TRBV11-1 combines with J gene TRBJ2-5, with TRBD2 matching 7 bases. The trim removed 8 bases at V and 1 base at J, leaving 7 bases unmatched. This CDR3 has 14 amino acids. Germline CDR1 SGHAT, CDR2 FQDESV (reference sequence). The CDR3 DNA follows: TGTGCCAGCGGAAAAGCGGGGCCCCAAGAGACCCAGTACTTC. It encodes CASGKAGPQETQYF.

The chain carries TRBV28 and TRBJ2-5, with 9 positions matching TRBD1. V lost 5 bases to trimming and J lost 5 bases; unmatched junction nucleotides: 6. Germline V CDR1 and CDR2: MDHEN, SYDVKM. This CDR3 region has 14 residues. CDR3 bases: TGTGCCAGCAGTCGCACAGGGGGCTGGGAGACCCAGTACTTC. This codes for CASSRTGGWETQYF.

The rearrangement links TRBV5-1 to TRBJ2-5; D perhaps matches TRBD2 (6 bases). Germline CDR1 SGHRS, CDR2 YFSETQ. V was trimmed by 4 bases and J by 4 bases, leaving 11 bases between them. This CDR3 is 13 amino acids long. The CDR3, as DNA: TGCGCCAGCAGCGATAGGGGAGGAGAGACCCAGTACTTC. It codes for CASSDRGGETQYF.

The chain's CDR3 is CASSLGGTGGTYEQYF. The CDR3 coding sequence is TGTGCCAGCAGCTTAGGGGGGACAGGGGGAACCTACGAGCAGTACTTC. This chain links TRBV7-6 with TRBJ2-7, with 11 bases aligning to TRBD1. Germline V CDR1 and CDR2: SGHVS, FNYEAQ. J lost 2 bases, V lost 1 base, and 4 bases had no gene match. The length of the CDR3 is 16 residues. Full variable domain (remainder filled in from reference TRBV7-6 and TRBJ2-7): GAGVSQSPRYKVTKRGQDVALRCDPISGHVSLYWYRQALGQGPEFLTYFNYEAQQDKSGLPNDRFSAERPEGSISTLTIQRTEQRDSAMYRCASSLGGTGGTYEQYFGPGTRLTVT.

The chain has TRBV29-1 and TRBJ1-2, with TRBD1 matching over 7 bases. Germline CDR1 reads SQVTM; CDR2 reads ANQGSEA. The CDR3 length is 14 residues. Trimming took 4 bases from V and 2 from J; bases not matched to a gene: 7. The CDR3 spells CSVVGSGGNYGYTF. DNA for the CDR3: TGCAGCGTTGTGGGGTCAGGGGGGAACTATGGCTACACCTTC.

The V gene is TRBV7-2, the J gene TRBJ1-1; the match to TRBD1 covers 7 bases. CDR3 length: 15 residues. Unmatched junction bases numbered 6, after V lost 5 bases and J lost 0 bases. The V gene's germline CDR1 is SGHTA and CDR2 FQGNSA. The CDR3 DNA reads TGTGCCAGCAGCGCGTCCGGGACAGTGAACACTGAAGCTTTCTTT. It encodes CASSASGTVNTEAFF.

This chain uses TRBV28 with TRBJ2-3, with D perhaps matching TRBD2 (6 bases). V shed 7 bases and J shed 0 bases, with 11 bases lying between them. Germline-derived CDR1 and CDR2 are MDHEN and SYDVKM. The CDR3 has 14 residues. CDR3 in amino acids: CASKAGTSTDTQYF. DNA for the CDR3: TGTGCCAGCAAGGCGGGGACTAGCACAGATACGCAGTATTTT. Full variable domain (remainder filled in from reference TRBV28 and TRBJ2-3): DVKVTQSSRYLVKRTGEKVFLECVQDMDHENMFWYRQDPGLGLRLIYFSYDVKMKEKGDIPEGYSVSREKKERFSLILESASTNQTSMYLCASKAGTSTDTQYFGPGTRLTVL.

The CDR3 DNA reads as TGTGCCAGCAGTCCCTGGACTAGCGGGAGGGCGCAGGTCGTCTATGAGCAGTTCTTC. The encoded protein is CASSPWTSGRAQVVYEQFF. This chain joins TRBV27 and TRBJ2-1; TRBD2 matches at 15 bases. The germline CDR1 and CDR2 sequences are MNHEY and SMNVEV (reference sequence). There are 19 residues in the CDR3. V trimming: 5 bases; J trimming: 8 bases; junction bases outside the gene matches: 16.

The rearrangement links TRBV5-1 to TRBJ1-1; D may be TRBD1 (5 bases). Germline-derived CDR1 and CDR2 are SGHRS and YFSETQ. The CDR3 is 15 amino acids. V lost 6 bases and J lost 3, with 18 bases in between. In DNA, the CDR3 is TGCGCCAGCAAAGTTTCTGGAGGGGAGGACACTGAAGCTTTCTTT. Translated, it gives CASKVSGGEDTEAFF.

V gene TRBV10-3 combines with J gene TRBJ1-3, with D tentatively TRBD1 (6 bases). Germline V CDR1 and CDR2: ENHRY, SYGVKD. The CDR3 is made up of 15 amino acids. Trimming removed 3 bases from V and 2 bases from J, with 11 bases in between. Here the CDR3 reads CAISDARGPGNTIYF. The CDR3 DNA reads TGTGCCATCAGTGATGCCAGGGGTCCTGGAAACACCATATATTTT.

This clone showed up just once. The J gene is TRBJ2-7, the V gene TRBV6-5; D is perhaps TRBD2 (7 bases). Germline assignment: CDR1 MNHEY and CDR2 SVGAGI. This CDR3 region has 12 residues. V was trimmed by 5 bases and J by 12 bases, leaving 17 bases between them. The CDR3 sequence: CASSPRGGSPYF. CDR3 DNA sequence: TGTGCCAGCAGTCCCCGCGGGGGCAGTCCGTACTTC.

V usage is TRBV5-5 and J usage is TRBJ2-2; 7 nucleotides align to TRBD1. This CDR3 spans 16 amino acids. The J segment lost 4 bases and the V segment lost 3 bases, leaving 9 bases of the junction unmatched. Germline V gene lookup returns CDR1 SGHKS and CDR2 YYEKEE (reference sequence). The chain's CDR3 is CASSSAKTGSTGELFF. The CDR3 coding sequence is TGTGCCAGCAGCTCGGCCAAGACAGGGAGCACCGGGGAGCTGTTTTTT. Variable domain in full (rest from reference TRBV5-5 and TRBJ2-2): DAGVTQSPTHLIKTRGQQVTLRCSPISGHKSVSWYQQVLGQGPQFIFQYYEKEERGRGNFPDRFSARQFPNYSSELNVNALLLGDSALYLCASSSAKTGSTGELFFGEGSRLTVL.

The V gene is TRBV5-1, the J gene TRBJ2-3; no clear D gene. V was clipped by 4 bases and J by 0 bases, with 9 bases between them. This CDR3 is built from 14 residues. CDR1 and CDR2 (germline): SGHRS, YFSETQ. The CDR3 DNA sequence: TGCGCCAGCAGCCTGGCGACTAGCACAGATACGCAGTATTTT. This codes for CASSLATSTDTQYF.

This clone has only a few counts. J is TRBJ2-7 and V is TRBV19, with D perhaps matching TRBD1 (5 bases). The CDR3 contains 15 residues. The ends were cut back, 0 bases at V and 0 bases at J, with 9 bases in the middle. Germline CDR1 is LNHDA and CDR2 is SQIVND (reference sequence). The CDR3 reads CASSIESDSSYEQYF. CDR3 in DNA: TGTGCCAGTAGTATAGAGAGCGACAGCTCCTACGAGCAGTACTTC. The full variable domain, in which reference TRBV19 and TRBJ2-7 provide the parts outside the CDR3, is DGGITQSPKYLFRKEGQNVTLSCEQNLNHDAMYWYRQDPGQGLRLIYYSQIVNDFQKGDIAEGYSVSREKKESFPLTVTSAQKNPTAFYLCASSIESDSSYEQYFGPGTRLTVT.

The V gene is TRBV20-1, the J gene TRBJ2-7, with TRBD1 matching 7 bases. This CDR3 has 11 residues. Germline V gene lookup returns CDR1 DFQATT and CDR2 SNEGSKA (reference sequence). V gave up 8 bases and J gave up 7 bases; unmatched junction bases: 8. This CDR3 is CSTGTVMEQYF. The CDR3 DNA follows: TGCAGTACTGGGACAGTAATGGAGCAGTACTTC.